Listed below are T cell receptor beta chains from one sample, sequenced in a study of cytomegalovirus exposure and HLA in healthy donors. Clones were sequenced by immunoSEQ multiplex PCR, and TCRdb holds only the in-frame ones, with some missing. The data contain approximately 160,000 clones, approximately 79% of them singletons. The sequenced sample consisted of PBMCs. These receptors were collected from a male donor in good health and CMV-seronegative. The CDR3 runs from the conserved cysteine through the conserved F or W. D genes are given only for firm matches. Size is omitted from some rows. Given values are once, few, many or a class for expanded clones.

clone_size	v_call	j_call	d_call	cdr3_length	cdr3_nt	cdr3_aa
.	TRBV7-2	TRBJ1-2	.	13	TGTGCCAGCAGCTTAGCTAGAATCTATGGCTACACCTTC	CASSLARIYGYTF
.	TRBV11-3	TRBJ1-1	.	15	TGTGCCAGCAGTCCAAGAGTGAAGAAGAACACTGAAGCTTTCTTT	CASSPRVKKNTEAFF
few	TRBV11-3	TRBJ2-7	TRBD2	15	TGTGCCAGCAGCACTAGACTAGCGGGGGCCTACGAGCAGTACTTC	CASSTRLAGAYEQYF
.	TRBV14	TRBJ1-1	TRBD1	16	TGTGCCAGCAGCCAAGGCGGGACAGGGGCGAACACTGAAGCTTTCTTT	CASSQGGTGANTEAFF
.	TRBV27	TRBJ2-1	.	12	TGTGCCAGCAGTTTAAGGCAGGGCTGGCAGTTCTTC	CASSLRQGWQFF
.	TRBV18	TRBJ1-1	TRBD1	14	TGTGCCAGCTCACCCCGACAGGGTACCACTGAAGCTTTCTTT	CASSPRQGTTEAFF
.	TRBV2	TRBJ1-2	TRBD1	14	TGTGCCAGCAGCTCCAGGGGGCGCGGGAATGGCTACACCTTC	CASSSRGRGNGYTF
.	TRBV5-6	TRBJ2-5	.	14	TGTGCCAGCAGCCCATCGGACAGACAAGAGACCCAGTACTTC	CASSPSDRQETQYF
.	TRBV5-1	TRBJ2-1	.	14	TGCGCCAGCAGCTTTTGGACAGTAGGCAATGAGCAGTTCTTC	CASSFWTVGNEQFF
.	TRBV6-4	TRBJ2-2	.	13	TGTGCCAGCAGTGGCGGGAACACCGGGGAGCTGTTTTTT	CASSGGNTGELFF
.	TRBV15	TRBJ2-7	.	13	TGTGCCACCAGCCGTAATCGCGGCTACGAGCAGTACTTC	CATSRNRGYEQYF
.	TRBV28	TRBJ1-2	TRBD1	14	TGTGCCAGCAGTTTAACGGGCAGGGGGTTAAGCTACACCTTC	CASSLTGRGLSYTF
.	TRBV5-6	TRBJ2-1	.	14	TGTGCCAGCAGCTTCGACAGGCTTAGCAATGAGCAGTTCTTC	CASSFDRLSNEQFF
.	TRBV2	TRBJ1-2	.	12	TGTGCCAGCAGTGAATCTCACACTGGCTACACCTTC	CASSESHTGYTF
.	TRBV7-9	TRBJ1-3	TRBD1	15	TGTGCCAGCAGATCTCGACAGGGATCTGGAAACACCATATATTTT	CASRSRQGSGNTIYF
.	TRBV9	TRBJ2-1	TRBD2	18	TGTGCCAGCAGCGTAGACCCCAGCGGGGGGGTTTCCTACAATGAGCAGTTCTTC	CASSVDPSGGVSYNEQFF
few	TRBV7-7	TRBJ2-5	TRBD2	15	TGTGCCAGCAGCTTTGCGCGGGGGACCCAAGAGACCCAGTACTTC	CASSFARGTQETQYF
few	TRBV4-1	TRBJ2-7	.	14	TGCGCCAGCAGCCAAGACGATCCGGGGGACGAGCAGTACTTC	CASSQDDPGDEQYF
.	TRBV4-3	TRBJ2-7	TRBD2	17	TGCGCCAGCAGCCAAGAGGCTAGCGGGGGTACCTCCTACGAGCAGTACTTC	CASSQEASGGTSYEQYF
.	TRBV11-1	TRBJ2-1	TRBD2	15	TGTGCCAGCAGCTTAGATGTAGTAGCGGGGGCTGAGCAGTTCTTC	CASSLDVVAGAEQFF
.	TRBV5-1	TRBJ2-7	.	15	TGCGCCAGCAGCTTGGTGGACAGACCAGAGTACGAGCAGTACTTC	CASSLVDRPEYEQYF
.	TRBV9	TRBJ2-3	TRBD1	18	TGTGCCAGCAGCGTCCCCTTGACAGGGGGCATTTCCACAGATACGCAGTATTTT	CASSVPLTGGISTDTQYF